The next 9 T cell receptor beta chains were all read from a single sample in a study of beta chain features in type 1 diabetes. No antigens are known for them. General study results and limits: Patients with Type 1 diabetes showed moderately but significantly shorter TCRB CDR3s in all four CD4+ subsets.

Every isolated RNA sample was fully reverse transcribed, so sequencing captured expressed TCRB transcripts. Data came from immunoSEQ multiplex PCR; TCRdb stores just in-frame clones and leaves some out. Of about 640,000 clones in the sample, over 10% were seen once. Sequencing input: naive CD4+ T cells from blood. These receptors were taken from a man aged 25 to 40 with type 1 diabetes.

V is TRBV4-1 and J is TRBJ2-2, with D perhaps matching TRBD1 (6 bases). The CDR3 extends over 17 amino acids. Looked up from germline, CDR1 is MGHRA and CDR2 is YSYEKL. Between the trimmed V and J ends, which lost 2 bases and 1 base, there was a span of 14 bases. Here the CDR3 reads CASSQSQGHLNTGELFF. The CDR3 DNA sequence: TGCGCCAGCAGCCAAAGCCAGGGACATCTGAACACCGGGGAGCTGTTTTTT.

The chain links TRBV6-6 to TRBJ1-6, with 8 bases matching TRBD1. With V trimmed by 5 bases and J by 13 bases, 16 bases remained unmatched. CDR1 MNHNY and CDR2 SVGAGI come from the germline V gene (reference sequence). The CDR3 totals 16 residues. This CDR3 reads CASSGDRQGGKRPLHF. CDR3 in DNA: TGTGCCAGCAGTGGGGACAGGCAGGGAGGCAAACGGCCCCTCCACTTT.

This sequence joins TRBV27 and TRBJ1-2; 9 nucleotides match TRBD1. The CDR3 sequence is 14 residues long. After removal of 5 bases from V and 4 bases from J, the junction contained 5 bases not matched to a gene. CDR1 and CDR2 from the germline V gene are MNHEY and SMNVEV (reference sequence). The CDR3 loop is CASSRDRATYGYTF. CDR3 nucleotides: TGTGCCAGCAGTAGGGACAGGGCCACCTATGGCTACACCTTC.

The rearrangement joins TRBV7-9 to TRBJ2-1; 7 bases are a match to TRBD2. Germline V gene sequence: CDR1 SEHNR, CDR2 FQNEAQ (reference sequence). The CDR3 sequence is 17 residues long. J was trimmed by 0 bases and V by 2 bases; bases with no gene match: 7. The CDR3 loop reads CASSLHHGGSSYNEQFF. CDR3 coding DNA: TGTGCCAGCAGCTTACACCACGGCGGGAGCTCCTACAATGAGCAGTTCTTC. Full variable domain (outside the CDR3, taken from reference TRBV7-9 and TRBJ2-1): DTGVSQNPRHKITKRGQNVTFRCDPISEHNRLYWYRQTLGQGPEFLTYFQNEAQLEKSRLLSDRFSAERPKGSFSTLEIQRTEQGDSAMYLCASSLHHGGSSYNEQFFGPGTRLTVL.

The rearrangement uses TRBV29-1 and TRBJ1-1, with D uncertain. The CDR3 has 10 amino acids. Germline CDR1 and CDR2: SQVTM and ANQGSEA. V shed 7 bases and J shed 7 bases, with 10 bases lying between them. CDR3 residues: CSGEVGEAFF. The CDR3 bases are TGCAGCGGGGAGGTAGGTGAAGCTTTCTTT.

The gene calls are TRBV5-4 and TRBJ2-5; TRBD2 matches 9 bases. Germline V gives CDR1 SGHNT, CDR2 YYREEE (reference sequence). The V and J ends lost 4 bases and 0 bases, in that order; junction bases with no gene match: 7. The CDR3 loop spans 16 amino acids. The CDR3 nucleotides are TGTGCCAGCAGCCGGAGCGGGGGGACTAACCAAGAGACCCAGTACTTC. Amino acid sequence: CASSRSGGTNQETQYF.

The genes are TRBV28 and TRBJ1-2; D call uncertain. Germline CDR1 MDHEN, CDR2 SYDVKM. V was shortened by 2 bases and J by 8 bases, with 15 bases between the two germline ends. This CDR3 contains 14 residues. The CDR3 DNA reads TGTGCCAGCAGTTTAGCCACACGATCCCAGGGCTACACCTTC. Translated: CASSLATRSQGYTF.

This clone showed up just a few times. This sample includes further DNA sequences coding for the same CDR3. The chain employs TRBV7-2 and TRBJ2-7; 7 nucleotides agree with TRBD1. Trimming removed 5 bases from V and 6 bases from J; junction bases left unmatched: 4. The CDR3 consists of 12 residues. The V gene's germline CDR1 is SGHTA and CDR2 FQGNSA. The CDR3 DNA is TGTGCCAGCAGCGAAGACAGGGTCGAGCAGTACTTC. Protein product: CASSEDRVEQYF.

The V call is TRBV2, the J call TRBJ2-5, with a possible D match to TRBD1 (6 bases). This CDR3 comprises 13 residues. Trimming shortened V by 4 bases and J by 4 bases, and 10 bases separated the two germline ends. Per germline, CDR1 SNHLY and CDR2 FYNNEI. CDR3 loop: CASSVGAPETQYF. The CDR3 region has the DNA TGTGCCAGCAGTGTGGGGGCTCCAGAGACCCAGTACTTC. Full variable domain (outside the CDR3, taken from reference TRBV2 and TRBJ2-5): EPEVTQTPSHQVTQMGQEVILRCVPISNHLYFYWYRQILGQKVEFLVSFYNNEISEKSEIFDDQFSVERPDGSNFTLKIRSTKLEDSAMYFCASSVGAPETQYFGPGTRLLVL.